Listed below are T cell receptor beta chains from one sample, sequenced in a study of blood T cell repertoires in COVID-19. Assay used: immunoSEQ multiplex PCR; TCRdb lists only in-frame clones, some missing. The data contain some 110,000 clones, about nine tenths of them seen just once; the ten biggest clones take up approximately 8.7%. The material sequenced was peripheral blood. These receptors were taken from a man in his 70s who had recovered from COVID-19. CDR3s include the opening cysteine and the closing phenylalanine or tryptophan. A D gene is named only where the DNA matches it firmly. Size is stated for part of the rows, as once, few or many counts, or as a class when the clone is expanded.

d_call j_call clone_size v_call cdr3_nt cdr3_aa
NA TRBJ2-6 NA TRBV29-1 TGCAGCGTTGAAGGCGGGAATGGGGCCAACGTCCTGACTTTC CSVEGGNGANVLTF
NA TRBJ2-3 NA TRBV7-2 TGTGCCAGCAGCCCGAGGGAGCGGATAAGGGGCACAGATACGCAGTATTTT CASSPRERIRGTDTQYF
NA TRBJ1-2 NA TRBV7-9 TGTGCCAGCAGCCTAATCACCCGGTACTATGGCTACACCTTC CASSLITRYYGYTF
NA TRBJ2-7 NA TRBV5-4 TGTGCCAGCAGCTTGGGCCAGTCCTACGAGCAGTACTTC CASSLGQSYEQYF
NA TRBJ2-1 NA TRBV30 TGTGCCTGGATGCGGGACGCCGCCTACAATGAGCAGTTCTTC CAWMRDAAYNEQFF
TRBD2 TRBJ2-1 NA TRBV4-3 TGCGCCAGCAGCCAAATTGCGGGGGACTCCTACAATGAGCAGTTCTTC CASSQIAGDSYNEQFF
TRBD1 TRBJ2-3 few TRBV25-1 TGTGCCAGCAGTGGGGGACAGGGAAGGACAGATACGCAGTATTTT CASSGGQGRTDTQYF
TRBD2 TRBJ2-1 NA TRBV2 TGTGCCAGCACCAAACTAGCGGGGGGATACAATGAGCAGTTCTTC CASTKLAGGYNEQFF
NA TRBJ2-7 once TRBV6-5 TGTGCCAGCAGCCCCCCCGGCAGTCGGGACTACGAGCAGTACTTC CASSPPGSRDYEQYF
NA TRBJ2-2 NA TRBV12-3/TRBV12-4 TGTGCCAGCAGTTCAGGAACCGGGGAGCTGTTTTTT CASSSGTGELFF
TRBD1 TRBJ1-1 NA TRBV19 TGTGCCAGTAGTATAGATCGTCCTGACAGGGGGCGCGATGAAGCTTTCTTT CASSIDRPDRGRDEAFF
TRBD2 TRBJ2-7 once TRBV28 TGTGCCAGCAGTTTAGGACTAGCGGGATGGGGCTACGAGCAGTACTTC CASSLGLAGWGYEQYF
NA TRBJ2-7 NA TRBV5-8 TGTGCCAGCAGCTTAGGGGCTTCCTACGAGCAGTACTTC CASSLGASYEQYF
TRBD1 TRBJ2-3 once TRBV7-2 TGTGCCAGCAGCTCCCGGACAGGCCTAAATACGCAGTATTTT CASSSRTGLNTQYF
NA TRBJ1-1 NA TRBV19 TGTGCCAGTAGTTCCCCGGGGGGCGCGGTCGCTGAAGCTTTCTTT CASSSPGGAVAEAFF
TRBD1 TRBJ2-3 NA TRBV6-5 TGTGCCAGCAATAGACAGGGGGCTCCAGATACGCAGTATTTT CASNRQGAPDTQYF
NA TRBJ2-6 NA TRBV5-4 TGTGCCAGCAGCTTTGGGGGGTCTGGGGCCAACGTCCTGACTTTC CASSFGGSGANVLTF
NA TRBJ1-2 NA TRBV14 TGTGCCAGCAGCCAAGACAGGAACTATGGCTACACCTTC CASSQDRNYGYTF
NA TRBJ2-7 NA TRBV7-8 TGTGCCAGCAGCTTAAGCTTGGGGGCGTACGAGCAGTACTTC CASSLSLGAYEQYF
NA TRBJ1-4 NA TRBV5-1 TGCGCCAGCAGCATCCGGGAAGAAGAAAAACTGTTTTTT CASSIREEEKLFF
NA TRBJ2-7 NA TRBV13 TGTGCCAGCAGCTTAGGGGCCTCCGAGCAGTACTTC CASSLGASEQYF
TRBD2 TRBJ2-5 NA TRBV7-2 TGTGCCGGCAGCTTTGGACTAGCGAGGACAGAGACCCAGTACTTC CAGSFGLARTETQYF
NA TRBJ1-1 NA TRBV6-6 TGTGCCAGCAGGCACCGGGACACGGGGAACACTGAAGCTTTCTTT CASRHRDTGNTEAFF
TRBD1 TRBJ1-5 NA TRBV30 TGTGCCTGGAGTACAGGGGGCTGGAAGCATTTT CAWSTGGWKHF
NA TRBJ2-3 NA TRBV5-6 TGTGCCAGCAGCTCGGCTAGGCGAGGCACAGATACGCAGTATTTT CASSSARRGTDTQYF
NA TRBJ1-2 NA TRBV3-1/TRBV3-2 TGTGCCAGCAGCCAACGGGGAGGGTACTATGGCTACACCTTC CASSQRGGYYGYTF
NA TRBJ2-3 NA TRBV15 TGTGCCACCAGCACCAAGTCAGGCACAGATACGCAGTATTTT CATSTKSGTDTQYF
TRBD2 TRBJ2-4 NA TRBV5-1 TGCGCCAGCAGCGATAGCGGGGGGGCAAACATTCAGTACTTC CASSDSGGANIQYF
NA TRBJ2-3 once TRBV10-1 TGCGCCAGCAGTGAGTCGATTGGGCAGCCCACAGATACGCAGTATTTT CASSESIGQPTDTQYF
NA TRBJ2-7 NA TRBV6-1 TGTGCCAGCAGTGAAGGGAGGACTTCTTTCGAGCAGTACTTC CASSEGRTSFEQYF
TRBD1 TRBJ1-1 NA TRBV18 TGTGCCAGCTCACCCCGACAGGGGGCAAACACTGAAGCTTTCTTT CASSPRQGANTEAFF
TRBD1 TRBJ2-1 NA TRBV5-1 TGCGCCAGCAGCTTATCCGGGACAGGGGGCGTTCGTGAGCAGTTCTTC CASSLSGTGGVREQFF
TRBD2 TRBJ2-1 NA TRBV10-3 TGTGCCACGCAACCCACCGGGACTAGCGCAAACAATGAGCAGTTCTTC CATQPTGTSANNEQFF
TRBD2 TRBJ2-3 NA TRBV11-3 TGTGCCAGCAGCTTAGAGTTCCAGAGCGGGGTCAGTACAGATACGCAGTATTTT CASSLEFQSGVSTDTQYF
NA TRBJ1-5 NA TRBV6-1 TGTGCCAGCAGTGAGACGCCGGACAGTAGCAATCAGCCCCAGCATTTT CASSETPDSSNQPQHF
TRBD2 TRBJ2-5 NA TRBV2 TGTGCCACAGCGGGAAACCTAGAGACCCAGTACTTC CATAGNLETQYF
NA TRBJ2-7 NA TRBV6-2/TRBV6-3 TGTGCCAGCAGTTACCCGATCGCCCCGGGACGGGGGTCCTACGAGCAGTACTTC CASSYPIAPGRGSYEQYF
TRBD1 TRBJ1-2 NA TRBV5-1 TGCGCCAGCAGCTTGGGACAGGGGGCAGGCTATGGCTACACCTTC CASSLGQGAGYGYTF
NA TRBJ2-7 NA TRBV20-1 TGCAGTGCTAGTCGGACTTCCTACGAGCAGTACTTC CSASRTSYEQYF
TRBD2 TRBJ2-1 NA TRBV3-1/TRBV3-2 TGTGCCAGCAGCCATTTGAGCGGGAGGGCCAACAATGAGCAGTTCTTC CASSHLSGRANNEQFF
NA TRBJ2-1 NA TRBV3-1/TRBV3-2 TGTGCCAGCAGCCAACCGGACAATGAGCAGTTCTTC CASSQPDNEQFF
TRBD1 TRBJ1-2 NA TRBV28 TGTGCCAGCAGTGGGGACAGATACTCGAGGGGCTACACCTTC CASSGDRYSRGYTF
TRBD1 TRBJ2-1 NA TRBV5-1 TGCGCCAGCAGCTTGGTACAGGGGGACTACAATGAGCAGTTCTTC CASSLVQGDYNEQFF
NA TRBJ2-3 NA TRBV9 TGTGCCAGCAGCGTAGGGACATCACACACAGATACGCAGTATTTT CASSVGTSHTDTQYF
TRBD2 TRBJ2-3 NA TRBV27 TGTGCCAGCAGTCTACGAGGGACTAGCGGGGGGACAGATACGCAGTATTTT CASSLRGTSGGTDTQYF
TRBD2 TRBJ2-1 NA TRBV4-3 TGCGCCAGCAGCCAAGAAAGTAGCGGGTATTACAATGAGCAGTTCTTC CASSQESSGYYNEQFF
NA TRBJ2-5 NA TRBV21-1 TGTGCCAGCAGCAAAAAACCCGAGGTAGCGGGGCGATGCCAAGAGACCCAGTACTTC CASSKKPEVAGRCQETQYF
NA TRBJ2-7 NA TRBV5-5 TGTGCCAGCAGCCGCGGGGACAGTGCGAGCGAGCAGTACTTC CASSRGDSASEQYF
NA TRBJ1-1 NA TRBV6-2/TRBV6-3 TGTGCCAGCAGTTTTGGAGGACGGAATGAAGCTTTCTTT CASSFGGRNEAFF